This TCR beta chain was obtained from a study of blood T cells in healthy people across ages. A second PCR, run for roughly 7 to 12 cycles, used a sample-barcoded 5' primer plus a J-beta primer mix. Each CDR3 protein is one row after TCRdb ran MiXCR on the 5' RACE reads. Found here are about 560,000 distinct CDR3 sequences, approximately 26% of them singletons; the top ten hold over 3.5%. The sample holds a few counts of this clonotype. In addition, the sample was reused for a study of T cells of mothers and their children.

Sequencing input: blood. This receptor was taken from a boy between 2 and 10 years old in good health.

CDR3 sequence: CASSVFSNTGELFF. The CDR3 DNA reads TGTGCCAGCAGCGTCTTCTCTAACACCGGGGAGCTGTTTTTT. The chain joins TRBV12-3 or TRBV12-4 to TRBJ2-2; unclear D gene. V was trimmed by 6 bases and J by 2 bases, leaving 10 bases between them. This CDR3 is built from 14 residues.